These 11 T cell receptor beta chains were all obtained from the same sample, sequenced in a study of graft-versus-host responses after intestinal transplantation. Assay used: immunoSEQ multiplex PCR; TCRdb lists only in-frame clones, some missing. Among 30,000 to 40,000 clones listed, roughly four fifths were seen once. The sequenced sample was PBMCs, obtained roughly 1,000 days after transplant. The receptors shown here come from a human patient who received an intestinal transplant, so some T cells may come from the graft donor.

This clone was picked up one time. This rearrangement joins TRBV7-3 to TRBJ2-5; D call uncertain. The CDR3 consists of 15 residues. Germline-derived CDR1 and CDR2 are SGHTA and FQGTGA. Trimming took 1 base from V and 2 from J, leaving 11 bases between them. CDR3 in amino acids: CASSLMGGRQETQYF. CDR3 DNA: TGTGCCAGCAGCTTAATGGGCGGCAGACAAGAGACCCAGTACTTC.

The chain links TRBV7-9 to TRBJ1-4; D is undetermined. The germline V and J ends were trimmed by 11 bases and 0 bases, with 16 bases remaining between them. This CDR3 comprises 15 residues. Germline assignment: CDR1 SEHNR and CDR2 FQNEAQ (reference sequence). In nucleotides, the CDR3 is TGTGCCTTCCCGGGTCGAACCTCAACTAATGAAAAACTGTTTTTT. It yields the protein CAFPGRTSTNEKLFF.

This chain connects TRBV15 to TRBJ1-5; D is perhaps TRBD1 (6 bases). The V end was cut by 1 base, the J end by 9 bases, with 10 bases between. The CDR3 runs to 13 residues. CDR1 is LNHNV and CDR2 is YYDKDF in the germline V gene (reference sequence). CDR3 coding DNA: TGTGCCACCAGCAGAGGGGGGCGGCCGCCCCAGCATTTT. Protein: CATSRGGRPPQHF.

This clone has just a few counts. V usage is TRBV6-4 and J usage is TRBJ2-6, with no clear D. Trimming shortened V by 4 bases and J by 0 bases, and 4 bases separated the two germline ends. The V gene's germline CDR1 is MRHNA and CDR2 SNTAGT. The CDR3 spans 14 residues. The CDR3 sequence is CASSGGSGANVLTF. DNA of the CDR3: TGTGCCAGCAGTGGGGGCTCTGGGGCCAACGTCCTGACTTTC.

The chain is built from TRBV2 and TRBJ2-5, with 16 bases fitting TRBD2. Germline loops: CDR1 SNHLY, CDR2 FYNNEI. The length of the CDR3 is 19 residues. V lost 5 bases, J lost 7 bases, and 16 bases stayed unmatched. CDR3 protein: CASSTTLSGLAGGPGTQYF. CDR3 DNA: TGTGCCAGCAGTACCACCTTGTCGGGACTAGCGGGGGGGCCAGGGACCCAGTACTTC. The full variable domain, its missing parts supplied by reference TRBV2 and TRBJ2-5, is EPEVTQTPSHQVTQMGQEVILRCVPISNHLYFYWYRQILGQKVEFLVSFYNNEISEKSEIFDDQFSVERPDGSNFTLKIRSTKLEDSAMYFCASSTTLSGLAGGPGTQYFGPGTRLLVL.

This clone showed up just a few times. Germline and junction disagree at one end, which may indicate a read error. The rearrangement links TRBV2 to TRBJ2-4; D is possibly TRBD1 (8 bases). The CDR3 totals 12 residues. Germline CDR1 SNHLY, CDR2 FYNNEI. This CDR3 reads CASRIDRGGSNF. The CDR3 DNA follows: TGTGCCAGCAGGATAGACAGGGGAGGGTCGAACTTC.

The rearrangement uses TRBV18 and TRBJ2-5, with D uncertain. The CDR3 length is 16 residues. Trimming stripped 3 bases from V and 0 bases from J, with 14 bases between. From germline, CDR1 is KGHSH and CDR2 LQKENI. The CDR3 nucleotides are TGTGCCAGCTCACCCCTCTACCGCGTTAACCAAGAGACCCAGTACTTC. It encodes CASSPLYRVNQETQYF.

The chain is built from TRBV7-2 and TRBJ1-5, with 9 bases matching TRBD1. V shed 5 bases, J shed 0 bases, and the junction held 11 bases outside the gene matches. From germline, CDR1 is SGHTA and CDR2 FQGNSA. This CDR3 contains 18 residues. CDR3 in amino acids: CASSPKTGGGYSNQPQHF. As DNA, the CDR3 is TGTGCCAGCAGCCCCAAGACAGGGGGAGGGTATAGCAATCAGCCCCAGCATTTT.

V usage is TRBV14 and J usage is TRBJ2-3; TRBD2 matches at 8 bases. The CDR3 totals 16 residues. The V segment lost 2 bases and the J segment 6 bases; nucleotides outside the gene matches: 10. Germline CDR1 SGHDN, CDR2 FVKESK. The CDR3 here is CASSQTRTSPRDTQYF. CDR3 nucleotide sequence: TGTGCCAGCAGCCAAACCCGGACTAGCCCTCGGGATACGCAGTATTTT.

The gene calls are TRBV5-1 and TRBJ2-7, with D unclear. Trimming took 0 bases from V and 6 from J, leaving 13 bases between them. The germline gives CDR1 SGHRS, CDR2 YFSETQ. This CDR3 has 14 amino acids. CDR3 amino acids: CASSLEGSLPEQYF. The DNA of the CDR3 is TGCGCCAGCAGCTTGGAGGGTTCGCTTCCCGAGCAGTACTTC.

V is TRBV6-6 and J is TRBJ2-3; a possible D gene is TRBD1 (7 bases). The CDR3 is made up of 15 amino acids. Trimming pared 8 bases from V and 0 bases from J, leaving 15 bases between. Germline V lookup: CDR1 MNHNY, CDR2 SVGAGI (reference sequence). The DNA for the CDR3 is TGTGCCAGCGGGGGGCAGGGGGTTAGCACAGATACGCAGTATTTT. Residues: CASGGQGVSTDTQYF.